Below are 20 T cell receptor beta chains sequenced from a single sample in a study of T cells in localized non-small cell lung cancer. The table came from immunoSEQ multiplex PCR; TCRdb's copy has only in-frame clones and leaves some out. The sample yields about 59,000 clones, roughly nine tenths seen once. Specimen: peripheral blood, collected before any cancer treatment. Receptors were obtained from a man aged 35 to 69 with stage I lung adenocarcinoma.

In its sample, this clone was seen once. Germline and junction disagree at one end, which may indicate a read error. V is TRBV7-7 and J is TRBJ2-5, with 7 positions matching TRBD2. This CDR3 has 15 amino acids. The germline V gene has CDR1 SSHAT and CDR2 FNYEAQ (reference sequence). The CDR3 protein is CASSLVAGDGETQYF. The CDR3 DNA reads as TGTGCTAGCAGCTTAGTTGCGGGAGACGGAGAGACCCAGTACTTC.

This chain connects TRBV7-9 to TRBJ2-7; 7 bases line up with TRBD1. V shed 5 bases and J 5 bases; nucleotides not matched to a gene: 9. The CDR3 has 14 residues. Germline V gene sequence: CDR1 SEHNR, CDR2 FQNEAQ (reference sequence). The CDR3 coding sequence is TGTGCCAGCAGCCAACAATCTACAGGGGACGAGCAGTACTTC. The encoded protein is CASSQQSTGDEQYF. Complete variable domain (other parts from reference TRBV7-9 and TRBJ2-7): DTGVSQNPRHKITKRGQNVTFRCDPISEHNRLYWYRQTLGQGPEFLTYFQNEAQLEKSRLLSDRFSAERPKGSFSTLEIQRTEQGDSAMYLCASSQQSTGDEQYFGPGTRLTVT.

The chain joins TRBV5-4 to TRBJ1-1; D remains ambiguous. The germline V gene has CDR1 SGHNT and CDR2 YYREEE (reference sequence). This CDR3 contains 14 residues. Trimming shortened V by 4 bases and J by 0 bases, and 10 bases separated the two germline ends. CDR3 sequence (DNA): TGTGCCAGCAGCCCCGGGAGGTTGAACACTGAAGCTTTCTTT. Its protein is CASSPGRLNTEAFF.

The chain recombines TRBV4-3 with TRBJ2-3; D not resolved. V gave up 1 base and J gave up 0 bases, with 11 bases separating them. Germline CDR1 and CDR2: LGHNA and YSLEER. The length of the CDR3 is 16 residues. CDR3 residues: CASSQGSPTSTDTQYF. In DNA form, the CDR3 reads TGCGCCAGCAGCCAAGGCTCGCCGACTAGCACAGATACGCAGTATTTT.

J is TRBJ1-2 and V is TRBV4-1, with 10 bases identical to TRBD1. V was pared by 9 bases and J by 6 bases, with 4 bases of the junction left unmatched. This CDR3 is built from 12 residues. The germline V gene has CDR1 MGHRA and CDR2 YSYEKL. DNA for the CDR3: TGCGCCAGTCAAGACAGGGGGCATGGCTACACCTTC. Its protein is CASQDRGHGYTF.

This clone was picked up one time. This sequence joins TRBV7-3 and TRBJ2-3; D gene ambiguous. CDR3 length: 13 residues. Germline CDR1 is SGHTA and CDR2 is FQGTGA. With 4 bases removed from V and 3 bases from J, the gap between germline ends came to 8 bases. The CDR3, as DNA: TGTGCCAGCAGCTCCTCTATGACAGATACGCAGTATTTT. As protein: CASSSSMTDTQYF.

The chain uses TRBV6-5 and TRBJ2-1; no definite D call. Germline V gene data show CDR1 as MNHEY and CDR2 as SVGAGI. The CDR3 is made up of 15 amino acids. V gave up 2 bases and J gave up 5 bases, with 13 bases separating them. The CDR3 nucleotides read TGTGCCAGCAGTTACCAGGCAGCCGTCAACAATGAGCAGTTCTTC. It codes for CASSYQAAVNNEQFF.

The chain recombines TRBV2 with TRBJ2-7; the D is unclear. The CDR3 covers 15 residues. Per the germline V gene, CDR1 is SNHLY and CDR2 is FYNNEI. V shed 1 base and J shed 0 bases, with 10 bases lying between them. CDR3 amino acids: CASSEGVRRSYEQYF. CDR3 nucleotide sequence: TGTGCCAGCAGTGAAGGGGTAAGGCGCTCCTACGAGCAGTACTTC.

V is TRBV4-2 and J is TRBJ2-1, with TRBD2 matching over 9 bases. V shed 0 bases and J 10 bases; nucleotides not matched to a gene: 4. Per the germline V gene, CDR1 is LGHNA and CDR2 is YNFKEQ. The CDR3 contains 14 residues. Here the CDR3 reads CASSQEPSGNEQFF. The CDR3 DNA reads as TGTGCCAGCAGCCAAGAACCTAGCGGGAACGAGCAGTTCTTC.

V is TRBV19 and J is TRBJ2-7, with D perhaps matching TRBD1 or TRBD2 (6 bases each). The germline CDR1 and CDR2 sequences are LNHDA and SQIVND (reference sequence). V was cut by 3 bases and J by 1 base, with 10 bases left in between. The CDR3 sequence is 14 residues long. The CDR3 nucleotides are TGTGCCAGTAGTATGGGGGGCACTTCCTACGAGCAGTACTTC. This codes for CASSMGGTSYEQYF.

The genes are TRBV27 and TRBJ1-5, with D perhaps TRBD1 (5 bases). Germline V gives CDR1 MNHEY, CDR2 SMNVEV (reference sequence). V lost 5 bases and J 6 bases, leaving 11 bases between the germline ends. There are 13 residues in the CDR3. This chain's CDR3 is CASSPLGPQPQHF. The CDR3 DNA reads TGTGCCAGCAGTCCCCTGGGGCCTCAGCCCCAGCATTTT.

The chain links TRBV29-1 to TRBJ2-2; the D gene is possibly TRBD1 (6 bases). V was shortened by 4 bases and J by 4 bases, with 13 bases between the two germline ends. Germline CDR1 is SQVTM and CDR2 is ANQGSEA. CDR3 size: 14 residues. CDR3 nucleotides: TGCAGCGTTGCACAGGGCCGCGGCACCGGGGAGCTGTTTTTT. It codes for CSVAQGRGTGELFF.

This rearrangement joins TRBV10-1 to TRBJ2-3; no definite D call. CDR3 length: 13 residues. Germline V gives CDR1 WNHNN, CDR2 SYGVQD (reference sequence). Trimming took 7 bases from V and 0 from J, leaving 8 bases between them. The CDR3 sequence is CASISASTDTQYF. The CDR3 bases are TGCGCCAGCATCAGCGCCAGCACAGATACGCAGTATTTT.

The chain couples TRBV7-2 to TRBJ1-2; 7 bases map to TRBD1. Trimming cost V 5 bases and J 7 bases; bases outside gene matches: 7. This CDR3 is 13 amino acids long. The germline CDR1 and CDR2 sequences are SGHTA and FQGNSA. The CDR3: CASSQDRVGGYTF. In DNA form, the CDR3 reads TGTGCCAGCAGCCAAGACAGGGTTGGTGGCTACACCTTC.

V usage is TRBV5-6 and J usage is TRBJ2-7; TRBD2 is a possible D gene (6 bases). The CDR3 runs to 13 residues. Deletions cut 2 bases from V and 6 bases from J, with 12 bases between. CDR1 and CDR2 from the germline V gene are SGHDT and YYEEEE. CDR3 residues: CASSFPDGSEQYF. The CDR3 coding sequence is TGTGCCAGCAGCTTCCCGGACGGGAGCGAGCAGTACTTC.

The J gene is TRBJ2-3, the V gene TRBV19, with 7 nucleotides matching TRBD1. The trim removed 4 bases at V and 2 bases at J, leaving 9 bases unmatched. The CDR3 extends over 16 amino acids. Germline V gene lookup returns CDR1 LNHDA and CDR2 SQIVND (reference sequence). CDR3 protein: CASSTSGGTTTDTQYF. CDR3 nucleotide sequence: TGTGCCAGTAGTACTTCAGGGGGTACAACCACAGATACGCAGTATTTT. Variable domain in full (rest from reference TRBV19 and TRBJ2-3): DGGITQSPKYLFRKEGQNVTLSCEQNLNHDAMYWYRQDPGQGLRLIYYSQIVNDFQKGDIAEGYSVSREKKESFPLTVTSAQKNPTAFYLCASSTSGGTTTDTQYFGPGTRLTVL.

The V call is TRBV2, the J call TRBJ2-5; D is possibly TRBD1 (6 bases). The germline V gene has CDR1 SNHLY and CDR2 FYNNEI. Between the trimmed V and J ends, which lost 6 bases and 3 bases, there was a span of 14 bases. CDR3 length: 14 amino acids. CDR3 in amino acids: CASSAGTPKETQYF. Here the CDR3 DNA reads TGTGCCAGCAGCGCCGGGACACCCAAAGAGACCCAGTACTTC. Variable domain in full (rest from reference TRBV2 and TRBJ2-5): EPEVTQTPSHQVTQMGQEVILRCVPISNHLYFYWYRQILGQKVEFLVSFYNNEISEKSEIFDDQFSVERPDGSNFTLKIRSTKLEDSAMYFCASSAGTPKETQYFGPGTRLLVL.

V and J are TRBV2 and TRBJ2-3; D remains unclear. The CDR3 sequence is 12 residues long. The V end lost 7 bases, the J end lost 6 bases, and 11 bases lay between the germline ends. CDR1 is SNHLY, CDR2 FYNNEI, per germline. This CDR3 is CASTPTTDTQYF. The CDR3, as DNA: TGTGCCAGCACCCCTACAACGGATACGCAGTATTTT. The full variable domain, in which reference TRBV2 and TRBJ2-3 provide the parts outside the CDR3, is EPEVTQTPSHQVTQMGQEVILRCVPISNHLYFYWYRQILGQKVEFLVSFYNNEISEKSEIFDDQFSVERPDGSNFTLKIRSTKLEDSAMYFCASTPTTDTQYFGPGTRLTVL.

The genes are TRBV11-2 and TRBJ2-7, with TRBD1 matching over 7 bases. V lost 5 bases and J lost 3; bases outside the gene matches: 4. The CDR3 is 13 amino acids. Germline CDR1 reads SGHAT; CDR2 reads FQNNGV. The CDR3 protein is CASSPGQHYEQYF. CDR3 DNA: TGTGCCAGCAGCCCGGGACAGCACTACGAGCAGTACTTC.

The J gene is TRBJ2-1, the V gene TRBV6-1; the match to TRBD2 covers 9 bases. The germline gives CDR1 MNHNS, CDR2 SASEGT. The CDR3 runs to 15 residues. Losses at the gene ends were 2 bases for V and 1 base for J; bases not matched to a gene: 0. The CDR3 spells CASSELAGSYNEQFF. CDR3 in DNA: TGTGCCAGCAGTGAACTAGCGGGATCCTACAATGAGCAGTTCTTC.